The clone carrying this TCR beta chain came up many times. These data originate in a study of human T cells and chemical hapten exposure. Across the whole study: Small pooled library volume differences chiefly drove per-sample TCR yield variation.

It was the library that attached unique molecular identifiers to individual cDNA molecules. In the authors' workflow: The number of TCRs in each sample had a median of roughly 100,000 and spanned about 23,224 to 690,600. TCRdb fed the RACE reads into MiXCR, producing one record per CDR3 protein. It is TCRdb's table, rather than the study itself, that gives the V and J calls and clone size. The data contain about 50,000 distinct CDR3 sequences, roughly 4.5% of them seen just once; the ten biggest clones take up roughly 1.6%. Time point denoted: healthy volunteer bleed at 2 weeks. It was unfractionated whole blood from which total RNA was extracted. The sequencing input was whole blood. The receptor's source is a female donor in good health. Some clones in this sample may be carry-over from other donors' samples.

CDR3 in amino acids: CASSPLLAGRPYEQYF. CDR3 in DNA: TGCGCCAGCAGCCCATTACTAGCGGGACGGCCCTACGAGCAGTACTTC. This chain uses TRBV5-1 with TRBJ2-7; 10 positions match TRBD2. Germline trimming cut 4 bases from V and 2 bases from J; bases unmatched to any gene: 9. This CDR3 has 16 residues. CDR1 SGHRS and CDR2 YFSETQ come from the germline V gene.